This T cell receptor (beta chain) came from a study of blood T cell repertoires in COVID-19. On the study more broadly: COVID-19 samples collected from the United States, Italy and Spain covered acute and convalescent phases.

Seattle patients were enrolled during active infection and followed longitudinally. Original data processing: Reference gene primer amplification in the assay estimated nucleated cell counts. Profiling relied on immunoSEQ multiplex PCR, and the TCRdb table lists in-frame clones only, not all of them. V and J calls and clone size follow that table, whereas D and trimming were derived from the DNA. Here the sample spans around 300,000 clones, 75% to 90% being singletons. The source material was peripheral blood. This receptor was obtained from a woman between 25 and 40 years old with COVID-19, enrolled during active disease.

This CDR3 reads CASTLAGGADTQYF. In DNA form, the CDR3 reads TGCGCCAGCACCTTAGCGGGGGGCGCAGATACGCAGTATTTT. The rearrangement joins TRBV5-1 to TRBJ2-3, with 10 bases matching TRBD2. The CDR3 extends over 14 amino acids. Unmatched junction bases numbered 5, after V lost 6 bases and J lost 4 bases. Germline loops: CDR1 SGHRS, CDR2 YFSETQ.